The source of this TCR beta chain is a study of human T cells and chemical hapten exposure. The overall study: Patch tests of 0.01% DPC on the upper back were read at 6 days.

Sample time point: pre-sensitization, week 0. Specified treatment: therapeutic diphenylcyclopropenone sensitization with weekly scalp DPC. One entry per CDR3 protein, called by TCRdb with MiXCR from the RACE reads. In the table there are roughly 80,000 distinct CDR3 sequences, approximately 15% of which are singletons. CDR1 is SGHVS, CDR2 FQNEAQ, per germline. Trimming removed 6 bases from V and 5 bases from J; junction bases left unmatched: 7. The CDR3 runs 14 residues. The rearrangement links TRBV7-8 to TRBJ2-1, with TRBD2 identical over 7 bases. The sequencing used whole blood, collected in connection with sensitization to the hapten diphenylcyclopropenone (DPC). The sequence came from a woman between 50 and 59 years old with alopecia areata. Some clones in this sample may be carry-over from other donors' samples. Written as DNA, the CDR3 is TGTGCCAGCAGTCGAACTAGCGTCCACAATGAGCAGTTCTTC. Its protein product is CASSRTSVHNEQFF.